A single T cell receptor beta chain is shown here with its context. Assay: immunoSEQ multiplex PCR; the TCRdb copy retains only in-frame clones and omits some. Of fewer than 2.5 million clones in the sample, roughly 93% were seen once. The source of the sample is a study of shared clonotypes between healthy human individuals. The ends were cut back, 3 bases at V and 9 bases at J, with 14 bases in the middle. The CDR3 length is 13 residues. The germline V gene has CDR1 LNHDA and CDR2 SQIVND (reference sequence). The sequence was collected from a man between 18 and 29 years old in good health. Some clones in this sample may be carry-over from other donors' samples. The chain uses TRBV19 and TRBJ2-5; D not certain. The sequenced sample was naive CD4+ T cells from PBMCs. Subset described: CD45RA+ positively selected. The CDR3 sequence is CASSIGPPLPQYF. The CDR3 DNA reads as TGTGCCAGTAGTATCGGCCCACCGTTACCCCAGTACTTC.